Each of the 26 T cell receptor beta chains below was sequenced from the same sample in a study of cytomegalovirus exposure and HLA in healthy donors (dated by TCRdb to between 2016 and 2019). The library was obtained by the immunoSEQ multiplex PCR assay. For the multiplex PCR, a mixture combining 60 forward primers for TCR Vbeta segments and 13 reverse primers for TCR Jbeta segments was used. Imported from immuneACCESS, the table was reduced by TCRdb to in-frame sequences with V and J called. These copies leave out some clones; in studies compared against another copy, an unresolved V gene accounts for under half, and the cause of the remainder is not known. A total of approximately 140,000 clones appear in this sample, approximately 57% of them only once. The ten largest clones capture about 1.8% of the sample. Input material: PBMCs. The receptors stem from a male donor in good health and CMV-seronegative.

This chain links TRBV28 with TRBJ2-5; 11 bases line up with TRBD2. The J call may be incorrect, as the DNA end agrees better with TRBJ2-7. Germline lookup yields CDR1 MDHEN and CDR2 SYDVKM. The CDR3 spans 15 residues. The CDR3 spells CASTDPSGGSYEQYF. The CDR3 region has the DNA TGTGCCAGCACCGACCCTAGCGGGGGGAGCTACGAGCAGTACTTC.

The genes are TRBV19 and TRBJ2-1; TRBD1 matches at 8 bases. Per germline, CDR1 LNHDA and CDR2 SQIVND (reference sequence). V dropped 4 bases and J dropped 4; count of bases not matched to a gene: 9. The length of the CDR3 is 16 residues. DNA for the CDR3: TGTGCCAGTAGTACCCTGCCGGGACAGGTATACAATGAGCAGTTCTTC. Translating it yields CASSTLPGQVYNEQFF.

This clone was found once. The rearrangement uses TRBV6-1 and TRBJ1-2; 7 nucleotides match TRBD1. This CDR3 spans 15 amino acids. The V gene's germline CDR1 is MNHNS and CDR2 SASEGT. The trim removed 3 bases at V and 2 bases at J, leaving 6 bases unmatched. The CDR3 is CASSDLMTGNYGYTF. The CDR3, as DNA: TGTGCCAGCAGTGACCTAATGACAGGGAACTATGGCTACACCTTC.

The chain recombines TRBV5-1 with TRBJ1-4; 10 bases are shared with TRBD1. The CDR3 length is 15 residues. J gave up 3 bases and V 6 bases, and 5 bases lay outside the gene matches. Germline V CDR1 and CDR2: SGHRS, YFSETQ. CDR3 protein: CASTRQGAANEKLFF. CDR3 nucleotide sequence: TGCGCCAGCACTCGACAGGGGGCGGCTAATGAAAAACTGTTTTTT.

This clone has more than one count but fewer than ten. The chain has TRBV6-5 and TRBJ1-1, with D maybe TRBD1 (5 bases). There are 14 residues in the CDR3. Germline CDR1 and CDR2: MNHEY and SVGAGI. V shed 5 bases and J shed 1 base, with 11 bases lying between them. CDR3 sequence: CASSPVQANTEAFF. The CDR3 nucleotides read TGTGCCAGCAGTCCAGTACAGGCGAACACTGAAGCTTTCTTT.

V gene TRBV2 combines with J gene TRBJ2-2; the D is unclear. V dropped 1 base and J dropped 0 bases, with 9 bases sitting between them. CDR3 size: 16 residues. Germline loops: CDR1 SNHLY, CDR2 FYNNEI. The CDR3 DNA sequence: TGTGCCAGCAGTGAAGATACAGCCGCGAACACCGGGGAGCTGTTTTTT. As protein: CASSEDTAANTGELFF. The variable domain in full, completed from reference TRBV2 and TRBJ2-2, reads EPEVTQTPSHQVTQMGQEVILRCVPISNHLYFYWYRQILGQKVEFLVSFYNNEISEKSEIFDDQFSVERPDGSNFTLKIRSTKLEDSAMYFCASSEDTAANTGELFFGEGSRLTVL.

This chain links TRBV10-3 with TRBJ2-3; 11 bases map to TRBD1. CDR3 length: 13 residues. Germline V CDR1 and CDR2: ENHRY, SYGVKD. V lost 10 bases and J lost 3; bases outside the gene matches: 3. CDR3 in DNA: TGTGCCACCGGGACAGGGGGAACAGATACGCAGTATTTT. Amino acids: CATGTGGTDTQYF.

The rearrangement uses TRBV6-6 and TRBJ2-3; a possible D gene is TRBD1 (5 bases). The V end lost 3 bases, the J end lost 6 bases, and 13 bases lay between the germline ends. Germline loops: CDR1 MNHNY, CDR2 SVGAGI (reference sequence). The CDR3 is made up of 14 amino acids. The CDR3 DNA sequence: TGTGCCAGCAGTTATGCGGCAGGGCCGGATACGCAGTATTTT. This encodes CASSYAAGPDTQYF.

The V call is TRBV4-3, the J call TRBJ1-3; D remains ambiguous. Trimming took 1 base from V and 3 from J, leaving 10 bases between them. The CDR3 totals 15 residues. Germline loops: CDR1 LGHNA, CDR2 YSLEER. The CDR3, as DNA: TGCGCCAGCAGCCAAGTCCGATCCGGTGGAAACACCATATATTTT. This sequence encodes CASSQVRSGGNTIYF.

V is TRBV5-1 and J is TRBJ1-6; a weak D match, TRBD1 (5 bases). Deletions cut 5 bases from V and 0 bases from J, with 12 bases between. The germline V gene encodes CDR1 SGHRS and CDR2 YFSETQ. The CDR3 runs to 16 residues. CDR3 sequence: CASRDTPSSYNSPLHF. The CDR3 DNA reads as TGCGCCAGCAGGGACACTCCAAGCTCCTATAATTCACCCCTCCACTTT.

There are a few counts of this clone. The chain has TRBV6-6 and TRBJ1-2; D possibly corresponds to TRBD1 (6 bases). The CDR3 is 16 amino acids. Trimming pared 7 bases from V and 1 base from J, leaving 19 bases between. Germline V CDR1 and CDR2: MNHNY, SVGAGI (reference sequence). This CDR3 reads CASNYNRDTHNYGYTF. The CDR3 nucleotides are TGTGCCAGCAACTACAACAGGGACACCCATAACTATGGCTACACCTTC.

The rearrangement links TRBV5-1 to TRBJ2-1; no definite D call. The CDR3 covers 12 residues. Trimming took 4 bases from V and 6 from J, leaving 8 bases between them. In germline, CDR1 is SGHRS, CDR2 YFSETQ. CDR3 nucleotide sequence: TGCGCCAGCAGCGTTGACTTCAATGAGCAGTTCTTC. Protein sequence: CASSVDFNEQFF.

This clone appeared a few times. V gene TRBV29-1 combines with J gene TRBJ1-2; 8 bases map to TRBD1. The CDR3 consists of 11 residues. The germline V gene has CDR1 SQVTM and CDR2 ANQGSEA. Trimming cost V 6 bases and J 7 bases; bases outside gene matches: 4. The CDR3 coding sequence is TGCAGCGTGGATGACAGGGGTGGCTACACCTTC. Encoded protein: CSVDDRGGYTF.

The chain couples TRBV21-1 to TRBJ1-4. TRBV21-1 is designated a pseudogene. This CDR3 spans 12 amino acids. CDR3 in amino acids: CASDGLNEKLFF. CDR3 bases: TGTGCCAGCGACGGGTTAAATGAAAAACTGTTTTTT.

CDR3: CASSSGTGVNEQFF. In DNA form, the CDR3 reads TGTGCCAGCAGCTCCGGGACAGGGGTCAATGAGCAGTTCTTC. The chain uses TRBV7-2 and TRBJ2-1, with 10 bases fitting TRBD1. Germline CDR1 SGHTA, CDR2 FQGNSA. The CDR3 runs 14 residues. The ends lost 4 bases at V and 6 bases at J; junction bases unmatched: 3.

The rearrangement joins TRBV2 to TRBJ2-2, with 7 bases identical to TRBD1. The CDR3 consists of 16 residues. The germline gives CDR1 SNHLY, CDR2 FYNNEI. J gave up 5 bases and V 8 bases, and 14 bases lay outside the gene matches. The CDR3 DNA reads TGTGCCAGCGGGGGCCGGGGCAGGGGGAAAACCGGGGAGCTGTTTTTT. Protein: CASGGRGRGKTGELFF.

DNA of the CDR3: TGTGCCAGCAGCTTGGGGCAGGGGTACGATACGCAGTATTTT. This encodes CASSLGQGYDTQYF. The chain links TRBV5-4 to TRBJ2-3; tentatively, D is TRBD1 (6 bases). CDR1 and CDR2 (germline): SGHNT, YYREEE (reference sequence). The CDR3 spans 14 residues. Trimming pared 0 bases from V and 6 bases from J, leaving 11 bases between.

The J gene is TRBJ1-6, the V gene TRBV18, with D possibly TRBD1 on 5 matching bases. Germline CDR1 is KGHSH and CDR2 is LQKENI. The V gene lost 2 bases and the J gene lost 1 base, with 12 bases spanning the gap. CDR3 length: 17 residues. The CDR3: CASSPRTIGSYNSPLHF. DNA of the CDR3: TGTGCCAGCTCACCAAGGACAATTGGGTCCTATAATTCACCCCTCCACTTT.

This clone turned up a few times. This chain connects TRBV19 to TRBJ2-5; 9 bases match TRBD2. The CDR3 has 15 amino acids. V shed 7 bases and J 5 bases; nucleotides not matched to a gene: 11. The V gene's germline CDR1 is LNHDA and CDR2 SQIVND (reference sequence). Here the CDR3 reads CASKVAGTSGETQYF. In nucleotides, the CDR3 is TGTGCCAGTAAAGTCGCCGGAACTAGCGGGGAGACCCAGTACTTC.

This chain uses TRBV15 with TRBJ1-2; no reliable D call. The CDR3 length is 15 residues. Germline V gene sequence: CDR1 LNHNV, CDR2 YYDKDF (reference sequence). Trimming removed 0 bases from V and 4 bases from J, with 12 bases in between. CDR3 sequence reads: CATSRERVLSYGYTF. The CDR3 DNA reads as TGTGCCACCAGCAGAGAGAGGGTCCTATCCTATGGCTACACCTTC.

V usage is TRBV6-5 and J usage is TRBJ1-2; TRBD1 is a possible D gene (5 bases). Germline V gene sequence: CDR1 MNHEY, CDR2 SVGAGI. CDR3 length: 14 residues. Trimming cost V 2 bases and J 4 bases, with 11 bases left between them. The CDR3 coding sequence is TGTGCCAGCAGTTACAATAGACAGACCTATGGCTACACCTTC. Encoded protein: CASSYNRQTYGYTF.

The sample holds a few counts of this clone. This chain joins TRBV19 and TRBJ2-1, with a tentative D call TRBD1 (6 bases). This CDR3 is 12 amino acids long. V lost 3 bases and J 16 bases, leaving 16 bases between the germline ends. CDR1 is LNHDA, CDR2 SQIVND, per germline (reference sequence). CDR3 sequence (DNA): TGTGCCAGTAGTATTGGTCTGAAGGGGACATTCTTC. Amino acid sequence: CASSIGLKGTFF. The full variable domain, completed using reference TRBV19 and TRBJ2-1, is DGGITQSPKYLFRKEGQNVTLSCEQNLNHDAMYWYRQDPGQGLRLIYYSQIVNDFQKGDIAEGYSVSREKKESFPLTVTSAQKNPTAFYLCASSIGLKGTFFGPGTRLTVL.

The V and J genes are TRBV19 and TRBJ2-1, with 7 bases identical to TRBD1. With V trimmed by 10 bases and J by 1 base, 7 bases remained unmatched. The CDR3 loop spans 14 amino acids. The germline V gene encodes CDR1 LNHDA and CDR2 SQIVND (reference sequence). This chain's CDR3 is CATRDSPSYNEQFF. DNA for the CDR3: TGTGCCACCAGGGACAGTCCGTCCTACAATGAGCAGTTCTTC.

This clone was counted only a few times. The chain employs TRBV30 and TRBJ2-7; perhaps TRBD2 as D (7 bases). The germline gives CDR1 GTSNPN, CDR2 SVGIG (reference sequence). This CDR3 spans 13 amino acids. The germline V and J ends were trimmed by 4 bases and 1 base, with 11 bases remaining between them. CDR3 protein: CAWTEGGSYEQYF. As DNA, the CDR3 is TGTGCCTGGACCGAGGGGGGGTCCTACGAGCAGTACTTC. The variable domain in full, with the rest retrieved from reference TRBV30 and TRBJ2-7, is SQTIHQWPATLVQPVGSPLSLECTVEGTSNPNLYWYRQAAGRGLQLLFYSVGIGQISSEVPQNLSASRPQDRQFILSSKKLLLSDSGFYLCAWTEGGSYEQYFGPGTRLTVT.

The CDR3 loop is CASSLGRLKTQYF. The CDR3 region has the DNA TGTGCCAGCAGTCTAGGGAGATTGAAGACCCAGTACTTC. This chain joins TRBV7-9 and TRBJ2-5, with D maybe TRBD2 (5 bases). V was trimmed by 6 bases and J by 6 bases, leaving 14 bases between them. The length of the CDR3 is 13 residues. CDR1 and CDR2 (germline): SEHNR, FQNEAQ (reference sequence).

The chain is built from TRBV6-9 and TRBJ1-6; 10 positions match TRBD1. Germline CDR1 is MNHGY and CDR2 is SVAAGI. There are 16 residues in the CDR3. Trimming at V came to 7 bases and at J to 7 bases, leaving 10 bases not matched to a gene. CDR3 loop: CASTPLVGQGNSPLHF. The CDR3 coding sequence is TGTGCCAGCACTCCACTGGTGGGACAGGGGAATTCACCCCTCCACTTT.